This entry lists 4 T cell receptor beta chains sequenced from one sample in a study of persistence of HIV-infected CD4 T cells. Their cognate antigens are unknown. The stimulus was an HIV-1 Gag 15-mer peptide pool, 0.8 to 1 ug/peptide/mL. Sorting selected CD4+ T cells upregulating both CD40 ligand and CD69. Sequencing used immunoSEQ version 4 in survey mode. Here immunoSEQ multiplex PCR was the method, and the copy in TCRdb shows in-frame clones only, minus some. This table has about 30,000 clones, approximately 70% appearing once. The sample was CD4+ T cells sorted from PBMCs after 18-hour stimulation, taken from a patient who received antiretroviral therapy. The receptors derive from an adult man with HIV who was CMV-seropositive.

This clone came up a few times. The J gene is TRBJ1-1, the V gene TRBV7-2; the match to TRBD1 covers 9 bases. Trimming took 5 bases from V and 5 from J; bases not matched to a gene: 6. This CDR3 has 14 residues. From germline, CDR1 is SGHTA and CDR2 FQGNSA. The CDR3 loop is CASSPQGATTEAFF. CDR3 sequence (DNA): TGTGCCAGCAGCCCACAGGGGGCGACGACTGAAGCTTTCTTT.

V is TRBV7-9 and J is TRBJ1-2; 9 nucleotides line up with TRBD1. The CDR3 has 15 residues. Germline V gene sequence: CDR1 SEHNR, CDR2 FQNEAQ (reference sequence). The V gene end was trimmed by 5 bases and the J gene end by 6 bases; junction bases not matched to a gene: 10. CDR3 in DNA: TGTGCCAGCAGCAAAGAGGGACAGGGTGTCCATGGCTACACCTTC. The encoded protein is CASSKEGQGVHGYTF. Full variable domain (missing parts from reference TRBV7-9 and TRBJ1-2): DTGVSQNPRHKITKRGQNVTFRCDPISEHNRLYWYRQTLGQGPEFLTYFQNEAQLEKSRLLSDRFSAERPKGSFSTLEIQRTEQGDSAMYLCASSKEGQGVHGYTFGSGTRLTVV.

The genes are TRBV4-1 and TRBJ2-2; D is unresolved. Germline values: CDR1 MGHRA, CDR2 YSYEKL. The CDR3 sequence is 15 residues long. V lost 4 bases, J lost 4 bases, and 13 bases lay in between. CDR3: CASSLPDTSTGELFF. DNA of the CDR3: TGCGCCAGCAGCCTTCCCGACACATCCACCGGGGAGCTGTTTTTT.

V gene TRBV20-1 combines with J gene TRBJ2-1, with D maybe TRBD1 (7 bases). V lost 3 bases and J 6 bases, leaving 15 bases between the germline ends. The length of the CDR3 is 14 residues. The germline V gene has CDR1 DFQATT and CDR2 SNEGSKA (reference sequence). The CDR3 region is CSASKGAGFNEQFF. For the CDR3, the DNA is TGCAGTGCTAGTAAGGGGGCGGGATTCAATGAGCAGTTCTTC.